This T cell receptor (beta chain) is from a study of blood T cell repertoires in COVID-19. About the study: The United States, Italy and Spain supplied acute and convalescent COVID-19 samples. T cells, B-cell-depleted T cells, or PBMCs supplied cDNA or gDNA.

As originally analysed: For nucleated cells, counts were estimated from reference gene primer amplification. Data came from immunoSEQ multiplex PCR; TCRdb stores just in-frame clones and leaves some out. That table furnishes V, J and clone size, whereas the DNA furnished D and trimming. Of some 90,000 clones in the sample, about 80% were seen once. This clone has a handful of counts. Sequencing was done on a sample of peripheral blood. This receptor was obtained from a man between 65 and 85 years old with active or convalescent COVID-19.

The CDR3 here is CASSWDRGTGELFF. The CDR3 nucleotides read TGTGCCAGCAGCTGGGACAGGGGCACCGGGGAGCTGTTTTTT. V gene TRBV7-9 combines with J gene TRBJ2-2; TRBD1 matches 10 bases. CDR1 SEHNR and CDR2 FQNEAQ come from the germline V gene (reference sequence). This CDR3 spans 14 amino acids. V lost 4 bases, J lost 4 bases, and 0 bases stayed unmatched.